The rows below give T cell receptor beta chains drawn from one sample of a study of blood T cell repertoires in COVID-19. Clones were sequenced by immunoSEQ multiplex PCR, and TCRdb holds only the in-frame ones, with some missing. The data contain fewer than 85,000 clones, 70% to 85% of them singletons. Specimen: peripheral blood. These receptors all come from a man aged 60-69 years with active or convalescent COVID-19. The CDR3 runs from the conserved cysteine through the conserved F or W. A D gene is named only where the DNA matches it firmly. Expanded clones get a size class; other rows say once, few or many, or leave the size out.

D gene: TRBD2; V gene: TRBV7-6; clone size: -; J gene: TRBJ2-7; CDR3 protein: CASSLSGTSGGEQYF; CDR3 DNA: TGTGCCAGCAGCCTATCCGGGACTAGCGGCGGCGAGCAGTACTTC
D gene: -; V gene: TRBV19; clone size: -; J gene: TRBJ2-1; CDR3 protein: CASSISASDHNEQFF; CDR3 DNA: TGTGCCAGTAGTATATCGGCTAGCGACCACAATGAGCAGTTCTTC
D gene: TRBD2; V gene: TRBV5-1; clone size: -; J gene: TRBJ2-3; CDR3 protein: CASSSGTSGGTDTQYF; CDR3 DNA: TGCGCCAGCAGCTCGGGGACTAGCGGGGGAACAGATACGCAGTATTTT
D gene: TRBD1; V gene: TRBV5-1; clone size: -; J gene: TRBJ2-7; CDR3 protein: CASSRGQGRYEQYF; CDR3 DNA: TGCGCCAGCAGCCGGGGACAGGGAAGGTACGAGCAGTACTTC
D gene: TRBD1; V gene: TRBV18; clone size: -; J gene: TRBJ1-6; CDR3 protein: CASSPRRDRGSPLHF; CDR3 DNA: TGTGCCAGCTCACCGCGACGGGACAGGGGATCACCCCTCCACTTT
D gene: -; V gene: TRBV6-5; clone size: -; J gene: TRBJ1-2; CDR3 protein: CASSLGHRYGYTF; CDR3 DNA: TGTGCCAGCAGTTTGGGACACCGCTATGGCTACACCTTC
D gene: TRBD1; V gene: TRBV28; clone size: -; J gene: TRBJ2-1; CDR3 protein: CASAGTANNEQFF; CDR3 DNA: TGTGCCAGTGCCGGGACAGCTAACAATGAGCAGTTCTTC
D gene: TRBD1; V gene: TRBV6-5; clone size: few; J gene: TRBJ1-5; CDR3 protein: CASRTDRASNQPQHF; CDR3 DNA: TGTGCCAGCAGGACCGACAGGGCGAGCAATCAGCCCCAGCATTTT
D gene: -; V gene: TRBV6-5; clone size: -; J gene: TRBJ2-7; CDR3 protein: CASSYRPERYGKQYF; CDR3 DNA: TGTGCCAGCAGCTACCGCCCCGAGAGGTACGGGAAGCAGTACTTC
D gene: -; V gene: TRBV5-1; clone size: -; J gene: TRBJ1-1; CDR3 protein: CASSLVVGGNTEAFF; CDR3 DNA: TGCGCCAGCAGCTTGGTTGTCGGAGGCAACACTGAAGCTTTCTTT
D gene: TRBD1; V gene: TRBV19; clone size: -; J gene: TRBJ1-3; CDR3 protein: CASRQGASGNTIYF; CDR3 DNA: TGTGCCAGTAGACAGGGGGCTTCTGGAAACACCATATATTTT
D gene: -; V gene: TRBV12-3/TRBV12-4; clone size: -; J gene: TRBJ1-5; CDR3 protein: CASSFSDNQPQHF; CDR3 DNA: TGTGCCAGCAGTTTTTCAGACAATCAGCCCCAGCATTTT
D gene: -; V gene: TRBV28; clone size: -; J gene: TRBJ1-3; CDR3 protein: CASSFGSGNTIYF; CDR3 DNA: TGTGCCAGCAGTTTCGGGTCTGGAAACACCATATATTTT
D gene: -; V gene: TRBV28; clone size: -; J gene: TRBJ2-5; CDR3 protein: CASSAGGGETQYF; CDR3 DNA: TGTGCCAGCAGTGCCGGAGGAGGGGAGACCCAGTACTTC
D gene: TRBD1; V gene: TRBV5-1; clone size: few; J gene: TRBJ1-2; CDR3 protein: CASSPTGEDGYTF; CDR3 DNA: TGCGCCAGCAGCCCGACAGGGGAGGACGGCTACACCTTC
D gene: -; V gene: TRBV7-8; clone size: -; J gene: TRBJ1-3; CDR3 protein: CASSLGAPGAGNTIYF; CDR3 DNA: TGTGCCAGCAGCTTAGGAGCCCCGGGGGCTGGAAACACCATATATTTT
D gene: TRBD1; V gene: TRBV4-1; clone size: -; J gene: TRBJ1-5; CDR3 protein: CASSRGTDNQPQHF; CDR3 DNA: TGCGCCAGCAGCCGCGGGACAGACAATCAGCCCCAGCATTTT
D gene: -; V gene: TRBV21-1; clone size: few; J gene: TRBJ2-7; CDR3 protein: CASGQGYEQYF; CDR3 DNA: TGTGCCAGTGGACAGGGCTACGAGCAGTACTTC
D gene: -; V gene: TRBV5-1; clone size: -; J gene: TRBJ2-3; CDR3 protein: CASSSLLGGGTAQYF; CDR3 DNA: TGCGCCAGCAGCTCCCTCTTGGGGGGGGGCACCGCGCAGTATTTT
D gene: -; V gene: TRBV30; clone size: -; J gene: TRBJ1-1; CDR3 protein: CAWSRLLNTEAFF; CDR3 DNA: TGTGCCTGGAGCAGGCTACTGAACACTGAAGCTTTCTTT
D gene: TRBD2; V gene: TRBV27; clone size: -; J gene: TRBJ2-5; CDR3 protein: CASSPIPLAGGRETQYF; CDR3 DNA: TGTGCCAGCAGTCCAATACCACTAGCGGGGGGGCGGGAGACCCAGTACTTC
D gene: -; V gene: TRBV19; clone size: -; J gene: TRBJ2-2; CDR3 protein: CASTPYTGELFF; CDR3 DNA: TGTGCCAGTACCCCTTACACCGGGGAGCTGTTTTTT
D gene: TRBD2; V gene: TRBV6-2/TRBV6-3; clone size: -; J gene: TRBJ2-3; CDR3 protein: CASSYVPSGGVTDTQYF; CDR3 DNA: TGTGCCAGCAGTTACGTGCCCAGCGGGGGGGTTACAGATACGCAGTATTTT
D gene: -; V gene: TRBV27; clone size: -; J gene: TRBJ2-3; CDR3 protein: CASSLAGASTDTQYF; CDR3 DNA: TGTGCCAGCAGTTTAGCGGGGGCGAGCACAGATACGCAGTATTTT
D gene: -; V gene: TRBV11-2; clone size: once; J gene: TRBJ2-3; CDR3 protein: CASSLGGVTQYF; CDR3 DNA: TGTGCCAGCAGCTTAGGAGGTGTTACGCAGTATTTT
D gene: -; V gene: TRBV7-2; clone size: -; J gene: TRBJ2-6; CDR3 protein: CASSPWSTSGANVLTF; CDR3 DNA: TGTGCCAGCAGCCCCTGGAGCACCTCTGGGGCCAACGTCCTGACTTTC
D gene: -; V gene: TRBV12-5; clone size: many; J gene: TRBJ1-1; CDR3 protein: CASGSRNTEAFF; CDR3 DNA: TGTGCTAGTGGTTCGAGGAACACTGAAGCTTTCTTT
D gene: -; V gene: TRBV10-1; clone size: -; J gene: TRBJ2-7; CDR3 protein: CAGRGCSYEQYF; CDR3 DNA: TGCGCCGGAAGGGGGTGCTCCTACGAGCAGTACTTC
D gene: -; V gene: TRBV28; clone size: once; J gene: TRBJ1-5; CDR3 protein: CASSSRVLNQPQHF; CDR3 DNA: TGTGCCAGCAGTTCCCGGGTCTTGAATCAGCCCCAGCATTTT
D gene: TRBD1; V gene: TRBV6-5; clone size: -; J gene: TRBJ1-1; CDR3 protein: CASRTGQGGTEAFF; CDR3 DNA: TGTGCCAGCAGAACGGGACAGGGTGGGACTGAAGCTTTCTTT
D gene: TRBD1; V gene: TRBV9; clone size: -; J gene: TRBJ1-1; CDR3 protein: CASSGHGTGGSGNTEAFF; CDR3 DNA: TGTGCCAGCAGCGGACACGGGACAGGGGGCTCCGGAAACACTGAAGCTTTCTTT
D gene: TRBD2; V gene: TRBV5-5; clone size: -; J gene: TRBJ2-7; CDR3 protein: CASSGGGAGYEQYF; CDR3 DNA: TGTGCCAGCAGCGGCGGGGGGGCCGGGTACGAGCAGTACTTC
D gene: -; V gene: TRBV12-3/TRBV12-4; clone size: -; J gene: TRBJ2-1; CDR3 protein: CASSSGSYNEQFF; CDR3 DNA: TGTGCCAGCAGTTCGGGGTCCTACAATGAGCAGTTCTTC
D gene: -; V gene: TRBV19; clone size: -; J gene: TRBJ1-5; CDR3 protein: CASRGVQPQHF; CDR3 DNA: TGTGCCAGTAGAGGGGTACAGCCCCAGCATTTT
D gene: -; V gene: TRBV4-1; clone size: -; J gene: TRBJ2-5; CDR3 protein: CASSQRFTETQYF; CDR3 DNA: TGCGCCAGCAGCCAGAGATTTACGGAGACCCAGTACTTC
D gene: TRBD1; V gene: TRBV7-9; clone size: -; J gene: TRBJ2-2; CDR3 protein: CASSTRDRSFSNTGELFF; CDR3 DNA: TGTGCCAGCAGCACCCGGGACAGGTCTTTTTCGAACACCGGGGAGCTGTTTTTT
D gene: -; V gene: TRBV27; clone size: -; J gene: TRBJ2-3; CDR3 protein: CASRGALTDTQYF; CDR3 DNA: TGTGCCAGCAGGGGGGCCCTCACAGATACGCAGTATTTT
D gene: TRBD1; V gene: TRBV18; clone size: -; J gene: TRBJ2-7; CDR3 protein: CASSPGVRDRGIYEQYF; CDR3 DNA: TGTGCCAGCTCACCCGGCGTTAGGGACAGGGGTATCTACGAGCAGTACTTC
D gene: TRBD1; V gene: TRBV5-6; clone size: -; J gene: TRBJ1-1; CDR3 protein: CASSLDRGPTEAFF; CDR3 DNA: TGTGCCAGCAGCTTGGACAGGGGGCCTACTGAAGCTTTCTTT
D gene: TRBD2; V gene: TRBV24-1; clone size: -; J gene: TRBJ2-1; CDR3 protein: CATSDPSGGYEQFF; CDR3 DNA: TGTGCCACCAGTGACCCTAGCGGGGGATATGAGCAGTTCTTC
D gene: TRBD2; V gene: TRBV24-1; clone size: -; J gene: TRBJ2-1; CDR3 protein: CATSELAGGYNEQFF; CDR3 DNA: TGTGCCACCAGTGAGTTAGCGGGGGGTTACAATGAGCAGTTCTTC
D gene: -; V gene: TRBV6-1; clone size: few; J gene: TRBJ1-5; CDR3 protein: CASSEAAVAGQPQHF; CDR3 DNA: TGTGCCAGCAGTGAAGCGGCAGTGGCGGGTCAGCCCCAGCATTTT
D gene: -; V gene: TRBV4-3; clone size: once; J gene: TRBJ1-1; CDR3 protein: CATKEVELNTEAFF; CDR3 DNA: TGCGCCACCAAAGAGGTTGAGCTAAACACTGAAGCTTTCTTT